Listed below are T cell receptor beta chains from one sample, sequenced in a study of shared clonotypes between healthy human individuals. Repertoires were generated with immunoSEQ multiplex PCR, while TCRdb's copy carries only in-frame clones and drops some. The sample comprises fewer than 1.6 million clones, approximately 98.5% of which are singletons, and approximately 0.4% rests with the top ten. Sequencing input: naive CD4+ T cells sorted from blood. Source of these receptors: a man aged 30-40 years in good health. Both conserved end residues are part of each CDR3. Each record gives: D gene, V gene, J gene, CDR3 protein. The D gene is left open where the match is weak.

>TRBD2|TRBV18|TRBJ2-7
CASSRSAGGPIHEQYF
>.|TRBV30|TRBJ1-2
CAFGREGGYTF
>.|TRBV9|TRBJ1-1
CASSVVDTEAFF
>.|TRBV10-2|TRBJ1-5
CASSEFRDSRSSNQPQHF
>.|TRBV9|TRBJ1-3
CASSVAAWQAGNTIYF
>.|TRBV18|TRBJ1-3
CASSPLVSGSSGNTIYF
>.|TRBV19|TRBJ2-5
CASSTGRRETQYF
>.|TRBV28|TRBJ1-2
CASSLRLYGYTF
>.|TRBV5-1|TRBJ2-1
CASSLGLGGFNNEQFF
>.|TRBV28|TRBJ1-5
CASSLIDGSQPQHF
>TRBD1|TRBV19|TRBJ1-5
CASGDDRGRGQPQHF
>TRBD2|TRBV10-3|TRBJ2-1
CAISEFASGSSYNEQFF
>.|TRBV5-6|TRBJ2-7
CASSLALGATYEQYF
>TRBD1|TRBV19|TRBJ2-7
CASSIRDRNYEQYF
>.|TRBV29-1|TRBJ1-1
CSVEVMVNTEAFF
>.|TRBV19|TRBJ2-6
CASQTHSGANVLTF
>TRBD2|TRBV7-9|TRBJ2-5
CASSPGTSAIPGETQYF
>TRBD2|TRBV27|TRBJ2-3
CASSPTSGYTDTQYF
>TRBD2|TRBV5-1|TRBJ2-3
CASSGPLSGGSTDTQYF
>TRBD2|TRBV2|TRBJ2-1
CASSGLAGGYEQFF
>.|TRBV27|TRBJ1-4
CASSWGRQVDEKLFF
>.|TRBV20-1|TRBJ2-7
CSAGGHYEQYF
>TRBD2|TRBV7-2|TRBJ2-2
CASSFQAGANTGELFF
>TRBD1|TRBV27|TRBJ1-1
CASSLWTGANTEAFF
>TRBD2|TRBV25-1|TRBJ2-7
CASSAPEGTSGYEQYF
>TRBD2|TRBV11-2|TRBJ2-2
CASSLSGSGTGELFF
>TRBD1|TRBV9|TRBJ2-7
CASSVSGTGIYEQYF